Below, 23 T cell receptor beta chains from the same sample are listed, as sequenced in a study of blood T cell repertoires in COVID-19. Sequencing used immunoSEQ multiplex PCR; TCRdb keeps in-frame clones, though not all of them. The table lists 250,000 to 300,000 clones, around 80% of them singletons. Sample: peripheral blood. The receptors stem from a man aged 60-69 years with acute or convalescent COVID-19.

This clone has only a few counts. This sample also contains other DNA sequences that code for the same CDR3. V usage is TRBV2 and J usage is TRBJ2-2; D might be TRBD2 (7 bases). CDR1 is SNHLY, CDR2 FYNNEI, per germline. Trimming pared 4 bases from V and 2 bases from J, leaving 8 bases between. The CDR3 runs 14 residues. DNA of the CDR3: TGTGCCAGCAGTGCGGGGGGCAACACCGGGGAGCTGTTTTTT. This sequence encodes CASSAGGNTGELFF.

The genes are TRBV29-1 and TRBJ1-5; D is possibly TRBD1 (5 bases). CDR3 length: 13 residues. The germline V gene encodes CDR1 SQVTM and CDR2 ANQGSEA. Trimming shortened V by 6 bases and J by 3 bases, and 12 bases separated the two germline ends. CDR3 nucleotide sequence: TGCAGCGTCATGGGGGGATACAATCAGCCCCAGCATTTT. Amino acids: CSVMGGYNQPQHF.

The CDR3 loop reads CATRADGGRYGYTF. CDR3 sequence (DNA): TGTGCCACGAGAGCGGACGGGGGACGATATGGCTACACCTTC. V and J are TRBV19 and TRBJ1-2; D possibly corresponds to TRBD1 (5 bases). V was cut by 10 bases and J by 5 bases, with 20 bases left in between. The CDR3 covers 14 residues. Germline CDR1 is LNHDA and CDR2 is SQIVND (reference sequence).

The chain carries TRBV10-3 and TRBJ2-7, with D hard to call. Germline V gene lookup returns CDR1 ENHRY and CDR2 SYGVKD. Trimming pared 6 bases from V and 0 bases from J, leaving 6 bases between. The CDR3 runs 12 residues. The CDR3 here is CAISDTSYEQYF. The DNA for the CDR3 is TGTGCCATCAGCGACACCTCCTACGAGCAGTACTTC.

Concerning this clone: The sample carries other DNA sequences with the same CDR3. In DNA, the CDR3 is TGCGCCAGCAGCCCCGGGACAGCCTACGAGCAGTACTTC. It is translated as CASSPGTAYEQYF. The chain uses TRBV5-1 and TRBJ2-7; TRBD1 agrees at 7 bases. The germline V gene encodes CDR1 SGHRS and CDR2 YFSETQ. J was trimmed by 2 bases and V by 4 bases; bases with no gene match: 3. The CDR3 spans 13 residues.

The rearrangement links TRBV28 to TRBJ1-4; tentatively, D is TRBD1 (5 bases). V lost 6 bases, J lost 8 bases, and 19 bases lay in between. The CDR3 runs 15 residues. Germline values: CDR1 MDHEN, CDR2 SYDVKM. The CDR3 nucleotides read TGTGCCAGCAGCTTGGGAGGGGTGACGGCGGAAAAACTGTTTTTT. Protein product: CASSLGGVTAEKLFF.

The chain links TRBV19 to TRBJ2-3; D is ambiguous. The germline CDR1 and CDR2 sequences are LNHDA and SQIVND (reference sequence). CDR3 length: 16 residues. The germline V and J ends were trimmed by 6 bases and 2 bases, with 18 bases remaining between them. The CDR3, as DNA: TGTGCCAGTAGCTCAATGTTGCCGAGCAACACAGATACGCAGTATTTT. Protein product: CASSSMLPSNTDTQYF.

The chain's CDR3 is CASSLAGVMYNEQFF. The CDR3 bases are TGTGCCAGCAGCTTAGCGGGAGTTATGTACAATGAGCAGTTCTTC. The chain joins TRBV7-6 to TRBJ2-1; perhaps TRBD2 as D (5 bases). V was shortened by 0 bases and J by 4 bases, with 10 bases between the two germline ends. This CDR3 has 15 amino acids. CDR1 is SGHVS and CDR2 is FNYEAQ in the germline V gene. The entire variable domain, with the rest obtained from reference TRBV7-6 and TRBJ2-1, is as follows: GAGVSQSPRYKVTKRGQDVALRCDPISGHVSLYWYRQALGQGPEFLTYFNYEAQQDKSGLPNDRFSAERPEGSISTLTIQRTEQRDSAMYRCASSLAGVMYNEQFFGPGTRLTVL.

Only one count was recorded for this clone. The gene calls are TRBV18 and TRBJ1-1; perhaps TRBD1 as D (6 bases). This CDR3 is built from 14 residues. Trimming removed 6 bases from V and 7 bases from J, with 18 bases in between. CDR1 is KGHSH and CDR2 is LQKENI in the germline V gene. The CDR3 coding sequence is TGTGCCAGCTCCCCAACGTTACAGGGTATTGAAGCTTTCTTT. As protein: CASSPTLQGIEAFF. Drawing the rest from reference TRBV18 and TRBJ1-1, the complete variable domain is NAGVMQNPRHLVRRRGQEARLRCSPMKGHSHVYWYRQLPEEGLKFMVYLQKENIIDESGMPKERFSAEFPKEGPSILRIQQVVRGDSAAYFCASSPTLQGIEAFFGQGTRLTVV.

This clone was counted once. The chain combines TRBV9 with TRBJ2-5; TRBD2 is a possible D gene (6 bases). The CDR3 has 14 residues. CDR1 is SGDLS, CDR2 YYNGEE, per germline. The germline V and J ends were trimmed by 0 bases and 7 bases, with 13 bases remaining between them. The CDR3 sequence: CASSVAGRESTQYF. The CDR3 nucleotides are TGTGCCAGCAGCGTAGCGGGACGGGAGTCGACCCAGTACTTC.

The chain has TRBV7-3 and TRBJ2-5; D not certain. V lost 5 bases and J 4 bases, leaving 11 bases between the germline ends. CDR1 and CDR2 from the germline V gene are SGHTA and FQGTGA. The CDR3 is 13 residues long. DNA for the CDR3: TGTGCCAGCAGCCCGAGTACCGTAGAGACCCAGTACTTC. It translates to CASSPSTVETQYF.

The chain joins TRBV5-1 to TRBJ2-3; 8 nucleotides align to TRBD1. The CDR3 sequence is 14 residues long. The junction had 5 bases not matched to a gene; V was cut back by 6 bases and J by 2 bases. Germline V CDR1 and CDR2: SGHRS, YFSETQ. The CDR3 protein is CASNRQGFTDTQYF. DNA of the CDR3: TGCGCCAGCAACAGACAGGGGTTCACAGATACGCAGTATTTT.

This clone was seen once. The chain links TRBV19 to TRBJ2-1; D remains ambiguous. Germline V CDR1 and CDR2: LNHDA, SQIVND (reference sequence). The CDR3 is 14 amino acids. The V gene lost 3 bases and the J gene lost 3 bases, with 9 bases spanning the gap. DNA for the CDR3: TGTGCCAGTAGTATCGGTAGTTACTACAATGAGCAGTTCTTC. It codes for CASSIGSYYNEQFF.

As regards this clone: One junction end disagrees with the germline gene, perhaps due to a read error. V is TRBV7-7 and J is TRBJ2-1; 11 nucleotides line up with TRBD1. Germline values: CDR1 SSHAT, CDR2 FNYEAQ (reference sequence). The CDR3 has 14 residues. For the CDR3, the DNA is TGTGCTAGCAGCGATGGGACAGGGGGCAATGAGCAGTTCTTC. Translated: CASSDGTGGNEQFF.

V gene TRBV6-6 combines with J gene TRBJ2-1, with 13 positions matching TRBD2. J gave up 10 bases and V 6 bases, and 12 bases lay outside the gene matches. This CDR3 contains 16 residues. The germline CDR1 and CDR2 sequences are MNHNY and SVGAGI (reference sequence). CDR3 in amino acids: CASRRKLAGGDGEQFF. CDR3 DNA: TGTGCCAGCAGGAGAAAACTAGCGGGAGGGGATGGGGAGCAGTTCTTC.

The J gene is TRBJ2-1, the V gene TRBV6-6, with 7 bases that match TRBD2. CDR3 length: 16 residues. CDR1 and CDR2 (germline): MNHNY, SVGAGI (reference sequence). The junction had 11 bases not matched to a gene; V was cut back by 6 bases and J by 3 bases. The CDR3 DNA reads TGTGCCAGCAGACCCCCTGGGGGGGGGTTCTACAATGAGCAGTTCTTC. It specifies CASRPPGGGFYNEQFF.

The rearrangement joins TRBV18 to TRBJ1-5, with 8 bases lining up with TRBD1. The CDR3 has 14 amino acids. Germline V gene lookup returns CDR1 KGHSH and CDR2 LQKENI. Trimming at V came to 5 bases and at J to 2 bases, leaving 2 bases not matched to a gene. In nucleotides, the CDR3 is TGTGCCAGCTCAGGACAGGGAGGCAATCAGCCCCAGCATTTT. As protein: CASSGQGGNQPQHF.

The chain couples TRBV7-3 to TRBJ2-6, with D maybe TRBD2 (5 bases). This CDR3 is 15 amino acids long. V lost 6 bases and J 2 bases, leaving 11 bases between the germline ends. Germline V lookup: CDR1 SGHTA, CDR2 FQGTGA. The CDR3 coding sequence is TGTGCCAGCAGTCAGAGGGCAGCTGGGGCCAACGTCCTGACTTTC. Amino acid sequence: CASSQRAAGANVLTF. The complete variable domain, with remaining parts taken from reference TRBV7-3 and TRBJ2-6, reads GAGVSQTPSNKVTEKGKYVELRCDPISGHTALYWYRQSLGQGPEFLIYFQGTGAADDSGLPNDRFFAVRPEGSVSTLKIQRTERGDSAVYLCASSQRAAGANVLTFGAGSRLTVL.

This clone has a single count. The gene calls are TRBV29-1 and TRBJ2-2; 7 bases align to TRBD1. The junction had 4 bases not matched to a gene; V was cut back by 6 bases and J by 0 bases. This CDR3 has 14 amino acids. Looked up from germline, CDR1 is SQVTM and CDR2 is ANQGSEA. The CDR3 nucleotides are TGCAGCGTGAGGGACAGTGCGAACACCGGGGAGCTGTTTTTT. It is translated as CSVRDSANTGELFF.

The V and J genes are TRBV5-1 and TRBJ2-1; D gene unclear. V lost 4 bases to trimming and J lost 8 bases, with 7 bases between them. The CDR3 is made up of 11 amino acids. In germline, CDR1 is SGHRS, CDR2 YFSETQ. The CDR3 loop is CASSVGDEQFF. Here the CDR3 DNA reads TGCGCCAGCAGCGTTGGAGATGAGCAGTTCTTC.

This chain connects TRBV4-2 to TRBJ2-2; a weak D match, TRBD1 (7 bases). The CDR3 is made up of 16 amino acids. V was trimmed by 0 bases and J by 6 bases, leaving 14 bases between them. Germline V CDR1 and CDR2: LGHNA, YNFKEQ. The CDR3 DNA reads TGTGCCAGCAGCCAAGACTGGCAGGGGGAGGCCGGGGAGCTGTTTTTT. It encodes CASSQDWQGEAGELFF.

This chain links TRBV28 with TRBJ1-2; D possibly corresponds to TRBD1 (5 bases). CDR3 length: 14 residues. The ends were cut back, 4 bases at V and 1 base at J, with 10 bases in the middle. Germline CDR1 is MDHEN and CDR2 is SYDVKM. This chain's CDR3 is CASSSWTSNYGYTF. The CDR3 DNA follows: TGTGCCAGCAGTTCCTGGACAAGTAACTATGGCTACACCTTC.

This clone is a singleton in its sample. The chain couples TRBV5-1 to TRBJ2-3, with 7 bases fitting TRBD2. V shed 4 bases, J shed 0 bases, and the junction held 8 bases outside the gene matches. This CDR3 contains 16 residues. Germline CDR1 and CDR2: SGHRS and YFSETQ. The CDR3 loop reads CASSALPSGSTDTQYF. The CDR3, as DNA: TGCGCCAGCAGCGCACTTCCTAGCGGTAGCACAGATACGCAGTATTTT.